A selection of T cell receptor beta chains follows, all from one sample in a study of cytomegalovirus exposure and HLA in healthy donors. The table came from immunoSEQ multiplex PCR; TCRdb's copy has only in-frame clones and leaves some out. The table lists 55,000 to 80,000 clones, 95% of them singletons, with around 7% in the top ten. The sample consisted of PBMCs. These receptors came from a woman aged 18-30 years in good health and CMV-seropositive. Each CDR3 is given with its conserved first and last residue. The order of the fields is V gene, D gene, clone size, J gene, CDR3 protein, CDR3 DNA. D genes are given only for firm matches. The listing skips clone size in some rows; elsewhere it reads once, few, many or a size class.

v_call: TRBV5-8
d_call: .
clone_size: .
j_call: TRBJ2-5
cdr3_aa: CASSLSRETQYF
cdr3_nt: TGTGCCAGCAGCTTGTCCCGGGAGACCCAGTACTTC

v_call: TRBV30
d_call: .
clone_size: .
j_call: TRBJ2-5
cdr3_aa: CAWSVKRTQYF
cdr3_nt: TGTGCCTGGAGTGTCAAGAGGACCCAGTACTTC

v_call: TRBV7-9
d_call: .
clone_size: .
j_call: TRBJ2-1
cdr3_aa: CASGQRPNDNEQFF
cdr3_nt: TGTGCCAGCGGCCAGCGACCGAACGACAATGAGCAGTTCTTC

v_call: TRBV6-5
d_call: TRBD2
clone_size: .
j_call: TRBJ2-1
cdr3_aa: CASTSSGDINEQFF
cdr3_nt: TGTGCCAGCACATCTAGCGGGGACATTAATGAGCAGTTCTTC

v_call: TRBV2
d_call: TRBD1
clone_size: .
j_call: TRBJ2-5
cdr3_aa: CASSAMRDRSRETQYF
cdr3_nt: TGTGCCAGCAGTGCCATGAGGGACAGGTCTAGGGAGACCCAGTACTTC

v_call: TRBV4-1
d_call: TRBD2
clone_size: .
j_call: TRBJ2-1
cdr3_aa: CASSQVGGSRLF
cdr3_nt: TGCGCCAGCAGCCAAGTGGGGGGGAGTCGCCTCTTC

v_call: TRBV7-2
d_call: .
clone_size: .
j_call: TRBJ2-3
cdr3_aa: CASSLEGLAGTADTQYF
cdr3_nt: TGTGCCAGCAGCTTAGAGGGCCTAGCCGGGACTGCAGATACGCAGTATTTT

v_call: TRBV28
d_call: .
clone_size: once
j_call: TRBJ1-5
cdr3_aa: CASEIRVPRRGQPQHF
cdr3_nt: TGTGCCAGCGAGATCCGGGTCCCTCGAAGGGGTCAGCCCCAGCATTTT

v_call: TRBV28
d_call: TRBD1
clone_size: once
j_call: TRBJ1-2
cdr3_aa: CASSSTGTVYFYGYTF
cdr3_nt: TGTGCCAGCAGTTCCACCGGGACAGTGTACTTCTATGGCTACACCTTC

v_call: TRBV18
d_call: .
clone_size: .
j_call: TRBJ2-1
cdr3_aa: CASSPEGGSYNEQFF
cdr3_nt: TGTGCCAGCTCACCCGAAGGGGGATCCTACAATGAGCAGTTCTTC

v_call: TRBV7-8
d_call: TRBD2
clone_size: .
j_call: TRBJ2-2
cdr3_aa: CASSLGTSGNTGELFF
cdr3_nt: TGTGCCAGCAGCTTAGGTACTAGCGGAAACACCGGGGAGCTGTTTTTT

v_call: TRBV19
d_call: .
clone_size: .
j_call: TRBJ1-4
cdr3_aa: CASSNVREKLFF
cdr3_nt: TGTGCCAGTAGTAATGTCCGTGAAAAACTGTTTTTT

v_call: TRBV28
d_call: .
clone_size: .
j_call: TRBJ1-1
cdr3_aa: CASPPSRDTEAFF
cdr3_nt: TGTGCCAGCCCCCCATCGAGGGATACTGAAGCTTTCTTT

v_call: TRBV4-1
d_call: TRBD1
clone_size: .
j_call: TRBJ1-4
cdr3_aa: CASSHSGTGDEKLFF
cdr3_nt: TGCGCCAGCAGCCATTCCGGGACAGGGGATGAAAAACTGTTTTTT

v_call: TRBV6-6
d_call: .
clone_size: .
j_call: TRBJ1-2
cdr3_aa: CATTPGSGYTF
cdr3_nt: TGTGCCACCACTCCAGGGTCTGGCTACACCTTC